This T cell receptor (beta chain) stems from a study of post-analysis software for immune sequencing data. Findings and caveats of the study: Patients had higher frequencies than controls of roughly five TRBV segments, including TRBV5-6, TRBV5-1 and TRBV20-1.

Trimming removed 2 bases from V and 4 bases from J, with 11 bases in between. From germline, CDR1 is PRHDT and CDR2 FYEKMQ (reference sequence). CDR3 length: 14 amino acids. This clonotype occurred a few times. The antigen remains undetermined. The authors incorporated unique molecular identifiers into the TCR beta cDNA libraries. One entry per CDR3 protein, called by TCRdb with MiXCR from the PCR reads. The sample holds about 770,000 distinct CDR3 sequences; about 45% are singletons and the top ten take 4.9%. This TCR was sampled from a girl aged 10 to 17 with multiple sclerosis. The sample consisted of blood. The J gene is TRBJ1-1, the V gene TRBV13; TRBD1 is a possible D gene (6 bases). CDR3 loop: CASSLRGAATEAFF. The CDR3 DNA follows: TGTGCCAGCAGCTTACGGGGGGCTGCCACTGAAGCTTTCTTT. Variable domain in full (rest from reference TRBV13 and TRBJ1-1): AAGVIQSPRHLIKEKRETATLKCYPIPRHDTVYWYQQGPGQDPQFLISFYEKMQSDKGSIPDRFSAQQFSDYHSELNMSSLELGDSALYFCASSLRGAATEAFFGQGTRLTVV.